The present T cell receptor beta chain was sequenced within a study of blood T cell repertoires in COVID-19. TCRdb's copy holds only in-frame clones and misses some; the assay was immunoSEQ multiplex PCR. The sample has a few hundred thousand clones, around 87% seen once. V lost 1 base and J lost 9, with 14 bases in between. Germline CDR1 SGHNT, CDR2 YYREEE (reference sequence). There are 14 residues in the CDR3. This sequence was found in a woman between 18 and 29 years old in a cohort exposed to, infected with or recovered from COVID-19 (not recorded which). The material sequenced was PBMCs or T cells enriched from blood (not recorded which). The V call is TRBV5-4, the J call TRBJ2-1, with TRBD2 as a possible D gene (5 bases). The CDR3 sequence is CASSLLGRDTEQFF. For the CDR3, the DNA is TGTGCCAGCAGCTTGCTGGGCCGGGATACTGAGCAGTTCTTC.